This T cell receptor beta chain was sequenced for a study of CD8+CD57+ T cells in acquired aplastic anemia. Sequencing was done on patients that had shown CD8+CD57+ cell expansion by flow cytometry. About this clonotype: The antigen remains undetermined.

With V trimmed by 3 bases and J by 9 bases, 13 bases remained unmatched. CDR1 SGHAT and CDR2 FQDESV come from the germline V gene (reference sequence). This CDR3 is built from 16 residues. Whole-study findings and limits: Patients and controls had in common 25 to 30 CD8+ CDR3 sequences.

Genomic DNA, the template, was used for profiling of the TCR beta VDJ and CDR3. TCRdb used MiXCR to reprocess the reads, holding one entry per CDR3 protein. The sample has hundreds of thousands of distinct CDR3 sequences, roughly 34% seen once. The sequenced sample was sorted CD4+, CD8+, or CD8+CD57+ T cells (not recorded which) from PBMCs. The chain carries TRBV11-1 and TRBJ2-1, with 8 bases lining up with TRBD1. This clonotype originated in a human donor with aplastic anemia. For the CDR3, the DNA is TGTGCCAGCAGCTTTTTAATCCGGGACAGGAAGTTTGAGCAGTTCTTC. Its protein is CASSFLIRDRKFEQFF.